This entry concerns a single TCR beta chain. The antigen remains unidentified. This sample was taken from a study of T cell repertoires in cytomegalovirus infection. Overall study context: Both recently identified HLA-C-restricted and well-studied HLA-B-restricted CMV epitopes were used in the study. CMV infection together with matching HLA type was indicated by public TCR beta signatures.

This CDR3 has 13 amino acids. V gave up 1 base and J gave up 3 bases, with 3 bases separating them. Germline V gene data show CDR1 as SNHLY and CDR2 as FYNNEI. Notes on the study in general: Clonotype analysis showed dominance of the ex vivo response by HLA-C-restricted CMV-specific TCR beta clonotypes. Summed public TCR beta family frequency identified CMV carriers bearing the relevant HLA.

One entry per CDR3 protein results from TCRdb running MiXCR on the reads. The sample includes roughly 100,000 distinct CDR3 sequences, under 50% seen only once; the top ten take 65% to 75%. This TCR derives from a human donor in good health (CMV status not recorded). Some clones in this sample may be carry-over from other donors' samples. The sequencing here drew on CD8+ T cells from cultured PBMCs, taken from culture after CMV antigen stimulation. V and J are TRBV2 and TRBJ2-2; D remains unclear. The DNA for the CDR3 is TGTGCCAGCAGTGAAGGGTACACCGGGGAGCTGTTTTTT. Amino acids: CASSEGYTGELFF.